What follows are 4 T cell receptor beta chains derived from one specimen sequenced in a study of blood T cells in healthy people across ages. Together with a sample-barcoded 5' primer, a J-beta primer mix was included in a second PCR lasting about 6 to 11 cycles. Via MiXCR, TCRdb re-called the 5' RACE reads, giving one row per CDR3 protein. The sample records about a million distinct CDR3 sequences, more than 30% being singletons. The sequenced sample consisted of blood. All receptors come from a man aged 18 to 35 in good health.

This clonotype turned up a few times. This chain links TRBV2 with TRBJ1-5; unclear D gene. Germline-derived CDR1 and CDR2 are SNHLY and FYNNEI. The germline V and J ends were trimmed by 7 bases and 0 bases, with 7 bases remaining between them. CDR3 length: 13 residues. CDR3 DNA: TGTGCCAGCACCACAGATAGCAATCAGCCCCAGCATTTT. It codes for CASTTDSNQPQHF.

The J gene is TRBJ2-3, the V gene TRBV15; D remains ambiguous. The V gene's germline CDR1 is LNHNV and CDR2 YYDKDF (reference sequence). The CDR3 is made up of 14 amino acids. With 4 bases removed from V and 1 base from J, the gap between germline ends came to 9 bases. CDR3 amino acids: CATSIHRRTDTQYF. The CDR3 DNA reads as TGTGCCACCAGCATACACCGACGCACAGATACGCAGTATTTT.

This clonotype was counted a few times. The chain employs TRBV20-1 and TRBJ2-3, with 11 bases lining up with TRBD2. The germline V gene encodes CDR1 DFQATT and CDR2 SNEGSKA (reference sequence). The CDR3 is made up of 15 amino acids. Trimming at V came to 3 bases and at J to 4 bases, leaving 6 bases not matched to a gene. The chain's CDR3 is CSASRLAGISDTQYF. The CDR3 coding sequence is TGCAGTGCTAGTAGACTAGCGGGGATCTCAGATACGCAGTATTTT.

In its sample, this clonotype was seen once. Just one base apart from a much larger clone, this may be a read error. The chain combines TRBV29-1 with TRBJ2-3; no reliable D call. Looked up from germline, CDR1 is SQVTM and CDR2 is ANQGSEA. This CDR3 spans 11 amino acids. CDR3 protein: CNVGVTDTQYF. The CDR3 bases are TGCAACGTTGGAGTCACAGATACGCAGTATTTT.